The 20 T cell receptor beta chains given below trace back to one sample, sequenced in a study of beta chain features in type 1 diabetes. Points from the study as a whole: Patients with Type 1 diabetes showed moderately but significantly shorter TCRB CDR3s in all four CD4+ subsets.

Their recognized antigens are unknown. Isolated RNA was reverse transcribed in full, so expressed TCRB transcripts were sequenced. Here immunoSEQ multiplex PCR was the method, and the copy in TCRdb shows in-frame clones only, minus some. This sample has about 230,000 clones, with under 20% found just once. The sample taken for sequencing was naive CD4+ T cells from blood. These receptors originate from a man between 25 and 39 years old with type 1 diabetes.

This clone was picked up a small number of times. The chain couples TRBV4-2 to TRBJ2-3; D uncertain. CDR1 LGHNA and CDR2 YNFKEQ come from the germline V gene. CDR3 length equals 13 residues. Trimming removed 3 bases from V and 5 bases from J, with 9 bases in between. CDR3 loop: CASSQPTGDTQYF. The DNA for the CDR3 is TGTGCCAGCAGCCAGCCAACGGGAGATACGCAGTATTTT.

This clone was detected a few times. The chain joins TRBV21-1 to TRBJ2-7; the tabulated D call, TRBD2, remains unverified against the DNA. TRBV21-1 is noted as a pseudogene. The CDR3 consists of 15 residues. Here the CDR3 DNA reads TGTGCCAGCAGCAAAGGATTCGGGGGATCACAAGAGCAGTACTTC. Translated, it gives CASSKGFGGSQEQYF.

This chain uses TRBV7-2 with TRBJ2-5; 7 positions agree with TRBD1. This CDR3 spans 13 amino acids. CDR1 and CDR2 (germline): SGHTA, FQGNSA. V gave up 5 bases and J gave up 4 bases; unmatched junction bases: 4. For the CDR3, the DNA is TGTGCCAGCAGCCTTCGGGACAGAGAGACCCAGTACTTC. Its translation: CASSLRDRETQYF.

A few counts support this clone. The J gene is TRBJ2-7, the V gene TRBV6-5, with 7 bases aligning to TRBD1. Trimming at V came to 3 bases and at J to 9 bases, leaving 17 bases not matched to a gene. Germline V gene sequence: CDR1 MNHEY, CDR2 SVGAGI. CDR3 length equals 16 residues. CDR3 loop: CASSYSKPGQLFRQYF. The CDR3 DNA reads as TGTGCCAGCAGTTATTCCAAGCCGGGACAGTTGTTTCGGCAGTACTTC.

This chain links TRBV6-6 with TRBJ2-1; D not resolved. Germline CDR1 MNHNY, CDR2 SVGAGI (reference sequence). V was pared by 5 bases and J by 9 bases, with 8 bases between. The CDR3 extends over 11 amino acids. CDR3 bases: TGTGCCAGCAGTCCTTTAATTGAGCAGTTCTTC. Translated, it gives CASSPLIEQFF.

Only a few counts were recorded for this clone. This sequence joins TRBV18 and TRBJ1-2; the D is unclear. V was shortened by 1 base and J by 11 bases, with 14 bases between the two germline ends. CDR1 is KGHSH and CDR2 is LQKENI in the germline V gene. The CDR3 extends over 13 amino acids. The CDR3 bases are TGTGCCAGCTCACCACTATCCCGGGAACTTTACACCTTC. Amino acids: CASSPLSRELYTF.

Only a few counts were recorded for this clone. The genes are TRBV13 and TRBJ2-7, with D perhaps assigned TRBD1 or TRBD2 (7 bases each). The CDR3 consists of 14 residues. CDR1 is PRHDT and CDR2 is FYEKMQ in the germline V gene (reference sequence). Trimming took off 8 bases at V and 5 bases at J, with 19 bases between the two ends. CDR3 region: CASRRGGLGNEQYF. The DNA for the CDR3 is TGTGCCAGCCGCAGGGGGGGCCTGGGCAACGAGCAGTACTTC.

This clone was picked up a small number of times. The chain uses TRBV5-1 and TRBJ2-7; D gene unclear. Trimming removed 2 bases at V and 0 bases at J, with 12 bases between. CDR3 length equals 15 residues. Germline CDR1 SGHRS, CDR2 YFSETQ. The CDR3 loop reads CASSFTVSSSYEQYF. The CDR3 nucleotides read TGCGCCAGCAGCTTCACCGTTTCGAGCTCCTACGAGCAGTACTTC.

The rearrangement joins TRBV28 to TRBJ2-5; tentative D call: TRBD1 (5 bases). V lost 6 bases and J 5 bases, leaving 13 bases between the germline ends. CDR3 length: 13 residues. CDR1 is MDHEN and CDR2 is SYDVKM in the germline V gene. CDR3 coding DNA: TGTGCCAGCAGCCTCAGGGCCCCGGAGACCCAGTACTTC. As protein: CASSLRAPETQYF.

The genes are TRBV7-8 and TRBJ1-2, with D possibly being TRBD1 (6 bases). The V end lost 4 bases, the J end lost 8 bases, and 14 bases lay between the germline ends. The CDR3 totals 13 residues. CDR1 is SGHVS and CDR2 is FQNEAQ in the germline V gene. The CDR3 reads CASSSGQPGGYTF. The CDR3 nucleotides read TGTGCCAGCAGCTCAGGACAGCCGGGCGGCTACACCTTC.

This clone showed up just a few times. The gene calls are TRBV9 and TRBJ1-4; a possible D gene is TRBD1 (5 bases). Looked up from germline, CDR1 is SGDLS and CDR2 is YYNGEE. The CDR3 sequence is 15 residues long. V was trimmed by 5 bases and J by 6 bases, leaving 17 bases between them. In DNA, the CDR3 is TGTGCCAGCAGTTGGGCTGGGGCAGAGGATGAAAAACTGTTTTTT. This codes for CASSWAGAEDEKLFF.

This clone was seen a handful of times. The V and J genes are TRBV9 and TRBJ2-6; D gene ambiguous. Germline CDR1 and CDR2: SGDLS and YYNGEE. This CDR3 comprises 16 residues. Trimming left V 2 bases short and J 0 bases short, with 9 bases between. The CDR3 loop is CASSVTGFSGANVLTF. CDR3 in DNA: TGTGCCAGCAGCGTCACGGGTTTCTCTGGGGCCAACGTCCTGACTTTC.

The rearrangement uses TRBV29-1 and TRBJ2-5; maybe TRBD1 (5 bases). Germline CDR1 is SQVTM and CDR2 is ANQGSEA. The length of the CDR3 is 13 residues. Trimming removed 7 bases from V and 4 bases from J, with 16 bases in between. CDR3 sequence: CSGGQQRGETQYF. The CDR3 nucleotides read TGCAGCGGTGGGCAGCAAAGGGGAGAGACCCAGTACTTC.

V usage is TRBV29-1 and J usage is TRBJ2-3; D gene uncertain. The CDR3 runs 13 residues. Germline V gives CDR1 SQVTM, CDR2 ANQGSEA. In DNA, the CDR3 is TGCAGTTTAGGGTACAATGGCGCAGATACGCAGTATTTT. Translated: CSLGYNGADTQYF.

This clone was seen more than once but under ten times. The chain is built from TRBV29-1 and TRBJ2-5; tentatively, D is TRBD1 (6 bases). CDR1 and CDR2 (germline): SQVTM, ANQGSEA. The CDR3 is made up of 11 amino acids. Trimming stripped 4 bases from V and 5 bases from J, with 8 bases between. DNA of the CDR3: TGCAGCGTTGCAGGGGTGGAGACCCAGTACTTC. Protein sequence: CSVAGVETQYF. Combining the CDR3 with reference TRBV29-1 and TRBJ2-5 gives the whole variable domain SAVISQKPSRDICQRGTSLTIQCQVDSQVTMMFWYRQQPGQSLTLIATANQGSEATYESGFVIDKFPISRPNLTFSTLTVSNMSPEDSSIYLCSVAGVETQYFGPGTRLLVL.

V gene TRBV29-1 combines with J gene TRBJ2-7; TRBD2 agrees at 14 bases. The CDR3 covers 13 residues. The junction had 5 bases not matched to a gene; V was cut back by 7 bases and J by 6 bases. The germline CDR1 and CDR2 sequences are SQVTM and ANQGSEA. CDR3 sequence reads: CSARGLAGGEQYF. In nucleotides, the CDR3 is TGCAGCGCTCGAGGACTAGCGGGAGGCGAGCAGTACTTC.

This clone was counted between two and nine times. J is TRBJ2-1 and V is TRBV30; D might be TRBD2 (5 bases). Germline assignment: CDR1 GTSNPN and CDR2 SVGIG (reference sequence). V was pared by 2 bases and J by 4 bases, with 12 bases between. This CDR3 has 14 residues. In DNA form, the CDR3 reads TGTGCCTGGAGTCGCCTCGGGGTTTACAATGAGCAGTTCTTC. Its translation is CAWSRLGVYNEQFF.

About this clone: One end of the junction is discordant with germline, which a read error may explain. The chain has TRBV7-2 and TRBJ2-5; possibly TRBD2 for D (6 bases). There are 8 residues in the CDR3. Germline values: CDR1 SGHTA, CDR2 FQGNSA. The CDR3 coding sequence is TGTGCCGCGGGAAGGGGTAACTTC. Encoded protein: CAAGRGNF.

The rearrangement joins TRBV7-7 to TRBJ2-3; no definite D call. CDR3 length equals 14 residues. Germline V CDR1 and CDR2: SSHAT, FNYEAQ (reference sequence). With 1 base removed from V and 8 bases from J, the gap between germline ends came to 13 bases. In nucleotides, the CDR3 is TGTGCCAGCAGCTTAGACCCGGGTTCTGGTACGCAGTATTTT. Its translation: CASSLDPGSGTQYF.

This clone has only a few counts. The rearrangement links TRBV23-1 to TRBJ1-2; no firm D call. TRBV23-1 falls under the ORF class, with uncertain function. The CDR3 loop spans 13 amino acids. Trimming stripped 5 bases from V and 4 bases from J, with 11 bases between. The CDR3 nucleotides read TGCGCCAGCAGTTGTGGAGGGATCTATGGCTACACCTTC. The encoded protein is CASSCGGIYGYTF.